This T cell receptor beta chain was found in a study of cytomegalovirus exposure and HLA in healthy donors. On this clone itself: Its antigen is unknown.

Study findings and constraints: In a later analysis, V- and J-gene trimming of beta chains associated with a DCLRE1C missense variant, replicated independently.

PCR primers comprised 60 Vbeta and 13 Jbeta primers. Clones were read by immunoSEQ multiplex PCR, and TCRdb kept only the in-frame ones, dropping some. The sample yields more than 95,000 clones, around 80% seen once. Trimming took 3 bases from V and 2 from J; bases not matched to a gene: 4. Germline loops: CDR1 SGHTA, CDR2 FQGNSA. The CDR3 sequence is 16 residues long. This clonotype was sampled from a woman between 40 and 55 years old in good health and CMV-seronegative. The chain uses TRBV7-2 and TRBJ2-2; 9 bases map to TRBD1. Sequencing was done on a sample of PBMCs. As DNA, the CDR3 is TGTGCCAGCAGCTTCACAGGGGGCCTCAACACCGGGGAGCTGTTTTTT. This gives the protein CASSFTGGLNTGELFF.